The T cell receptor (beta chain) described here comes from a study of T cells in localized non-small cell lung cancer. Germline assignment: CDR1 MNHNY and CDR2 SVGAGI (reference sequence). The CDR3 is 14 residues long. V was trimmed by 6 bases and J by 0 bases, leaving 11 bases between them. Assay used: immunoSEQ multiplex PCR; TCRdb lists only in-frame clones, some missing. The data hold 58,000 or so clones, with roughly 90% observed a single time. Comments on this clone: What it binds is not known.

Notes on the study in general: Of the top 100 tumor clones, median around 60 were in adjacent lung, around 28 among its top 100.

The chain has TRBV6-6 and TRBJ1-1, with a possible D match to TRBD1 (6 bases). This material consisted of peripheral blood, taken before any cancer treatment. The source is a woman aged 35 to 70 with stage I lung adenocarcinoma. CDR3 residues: CASRWDNMNTEAFF. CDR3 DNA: TGTGCCAGCAGATGGGACAACATGAACACTGAAGCTTTCTTT.